This T cell receptor (beta chain) appears in the sequencing data of a study of T cell repertoires in cytomegalovirus infection (dated by TCRdb to about 2019). About the investigation overall: Donor HLA type was relevant to the analysis, as public TCR beta signatures indicated carriage of CMV infection together with the matching HLA type. The research as a whole found: The ex vivo response was dominated by HLA-C-restricted CMV-specific TCR beta clonotypes, which also provided the single most frequent clonotype in two of eight donors. Cumulative frequency of public TCR beta family members discriminated carriers of CMV infection plus the relevant HLA type in this cohort and an independent approximately 350-donor cohort.

The CDR3 numbers 9 residues from cysteine through phenylalanine. The only DNA kept is the CDR3, 27 bases in frame from the first base. The germline V gene encodes CDR1 SEHNR and CDR2 FQNEAQ (reference sequence). V is clipped by 10 bases and J by 3 bases, and the sequence between their germline boundaries is 2 bases long. This clonotype was recorded many times. The clone's antigen remains unknown. No base quality values were provided; no much bigger clone lies one nucleotide off. Instrument on record: Illumina HiSeq 1500. Starting from the raw public reads, TCRdb applied fastp trimming at Q25, assembled clones with MiXCR and retained in-frame beta chains. Every distinct CDR3 protein forms one entry, paired with its most common genes and DNA. The sample contains some 230,000 distinct CDR3 sequences, roughly 22% of them found a single time. The ten biggest clones cover 15% to 20% of the sample.

This sequence uses TRBV7-9 and TRBJ2-3; a confident D gene designation cannot be given. The source material was CD8+ T cells from PBMCs. The TCR originated in a human donor in good health (CMV status not recorded). Some clones in this sample may be carry-over from other donors' samples. Read as DNA, the sequence is TGTGCCATAACAGATACGCAGTATTTT. Translated, it reads CAITDTQYF.